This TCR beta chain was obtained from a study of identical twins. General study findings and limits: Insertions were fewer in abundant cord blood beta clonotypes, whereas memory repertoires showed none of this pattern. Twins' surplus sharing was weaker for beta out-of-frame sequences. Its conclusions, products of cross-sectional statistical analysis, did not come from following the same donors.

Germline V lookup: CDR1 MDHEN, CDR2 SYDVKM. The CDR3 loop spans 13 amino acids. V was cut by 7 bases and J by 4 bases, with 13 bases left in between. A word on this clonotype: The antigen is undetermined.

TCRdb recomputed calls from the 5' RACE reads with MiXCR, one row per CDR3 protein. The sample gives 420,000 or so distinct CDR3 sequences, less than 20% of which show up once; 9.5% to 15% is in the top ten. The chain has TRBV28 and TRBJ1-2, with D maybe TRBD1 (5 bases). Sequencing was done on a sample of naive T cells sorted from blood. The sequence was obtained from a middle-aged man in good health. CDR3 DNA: TGTGCCAGCACCACAGGTTCCCTCTATGGCTACACCTTC. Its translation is CASTTGSLYGYTF.